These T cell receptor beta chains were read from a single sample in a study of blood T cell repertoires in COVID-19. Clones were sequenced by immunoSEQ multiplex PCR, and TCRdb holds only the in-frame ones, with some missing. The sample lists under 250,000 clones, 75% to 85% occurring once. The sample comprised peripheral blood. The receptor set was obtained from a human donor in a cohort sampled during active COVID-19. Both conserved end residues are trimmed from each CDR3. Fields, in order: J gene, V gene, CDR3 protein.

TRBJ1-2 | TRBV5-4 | ASSSTGAPYRADGYT
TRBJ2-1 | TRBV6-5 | ASITRASWNEQF
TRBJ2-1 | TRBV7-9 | ASSLGLAGVGNEQF
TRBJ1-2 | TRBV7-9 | ASSLAGTRYGYT
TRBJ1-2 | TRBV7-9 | ASRLGGTGITGDYGYT
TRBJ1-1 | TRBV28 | ASSPRRNTEAF
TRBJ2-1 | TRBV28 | ASSERTSGAYNEQF
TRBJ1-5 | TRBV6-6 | ASSLTGVEGQPQH
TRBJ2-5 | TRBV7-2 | ASRPVALQETQY
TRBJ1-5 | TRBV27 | ASSLSPLRDQPQH
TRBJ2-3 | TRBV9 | ASSALLGGAQY
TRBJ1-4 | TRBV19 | ASSLYRGRDEKLF
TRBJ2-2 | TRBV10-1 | ATGWRQGYTGELF
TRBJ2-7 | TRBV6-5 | ASSYSTGHGYEQY
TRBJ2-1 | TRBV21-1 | ASSRGGRFGANEQF
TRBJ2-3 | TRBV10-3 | APGGAETSTDTQY
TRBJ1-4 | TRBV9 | ASSKQGGGEKLF
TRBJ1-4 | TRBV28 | ATAGGPTTNEKLF
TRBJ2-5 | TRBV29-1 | SVREGGEETQY
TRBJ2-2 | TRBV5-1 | ASSLYSSLNTGELF
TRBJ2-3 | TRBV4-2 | ASSQVPGQHTDTQY
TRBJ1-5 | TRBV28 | ASSLTGYSNQPQH
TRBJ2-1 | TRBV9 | ASSVSGTSYNEQF
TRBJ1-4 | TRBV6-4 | ASSDRENEKLF
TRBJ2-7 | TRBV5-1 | ASSLADDRGSYEQY
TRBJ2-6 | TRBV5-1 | ASSVDSSGANVLT
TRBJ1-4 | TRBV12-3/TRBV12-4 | ASSFRVGKLF
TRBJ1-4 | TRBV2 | ASKQQGARSEKLF
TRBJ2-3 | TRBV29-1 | SVGRGGYTDTQY
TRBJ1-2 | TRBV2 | ASSRREGNYGYT
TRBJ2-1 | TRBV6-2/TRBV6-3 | ASSYSPGLAGGNEQF
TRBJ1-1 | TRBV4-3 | ASSQVITGTEAF
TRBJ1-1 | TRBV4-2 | ASSQDIAQGGAF
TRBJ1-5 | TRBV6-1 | ASSEAGTNQPQH
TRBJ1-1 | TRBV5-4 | ASSSPGQGVSEAF
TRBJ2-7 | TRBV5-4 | ASRLEMGGRVAEQY
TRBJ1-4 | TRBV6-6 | ASSQRGTTTNEKLF
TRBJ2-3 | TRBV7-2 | ASSHSGGAGDTQY
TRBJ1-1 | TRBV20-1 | SATDTEAF
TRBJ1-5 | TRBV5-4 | ASSSGTPNSNQPQH
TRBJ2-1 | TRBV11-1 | ASSPQLALAYNEQF
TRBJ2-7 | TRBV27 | ASRRGGAVYEQY
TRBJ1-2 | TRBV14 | ASSEGQGAGSYT
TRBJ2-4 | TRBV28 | ASSPGGESIAKNIQY
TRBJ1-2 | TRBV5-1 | ASHSGQGARYGYT
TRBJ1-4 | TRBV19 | ASRTRTDRNARDNEKLF
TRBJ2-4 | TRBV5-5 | ASSLGGQNIQY
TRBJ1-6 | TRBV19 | ASSRPGVNNSPLH
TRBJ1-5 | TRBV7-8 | ASSLVGTGYPYSNQPQH
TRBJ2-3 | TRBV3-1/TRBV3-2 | ASSRGLATDTQY
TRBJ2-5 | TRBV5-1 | ASSLGLAGVRETQY
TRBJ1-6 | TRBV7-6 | ASSSSAGRGNSPLH
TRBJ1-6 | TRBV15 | ATSRDGPGRPLH
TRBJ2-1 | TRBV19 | ASSIDGGLAAFLYNEQF
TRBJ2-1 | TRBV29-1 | SVEGSANSYNEQF
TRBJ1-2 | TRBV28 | ASSLPLAVSDGYT
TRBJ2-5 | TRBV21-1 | ASSKDSPWVRQIETQY